This is a list of T cell receptor beta chains from one sample in a study of response to subunit inactivated influenza vaccine. TCRdb passed the RT-PCR reads through MiXCR, listing each CDR3 protein once. The profile shows 550,000 to 800,000 distinct CDR3 sequences, 11% to 15% of them singletons. The material sequenced was PBMCs from blood, taken around two weeks before vaccination. Receptors originate from a man aged 45-65 years who received an inactivated influenza vaccine. CDR3s include the opening cysteine and the closing phenylalanine or tryptophan. The order of the fields is clone size, V gene, J gene, D gene, CDR3 length, CDR3 protein, CDR3 DNA. D genes are given only for firm matches. The size field is filled for only some rows; it gives once, few, many or a size class.

size: -; V: TRBV5-1; J: TRBJ1-1; D: TRBD1; length: 14; CDR3: CASSLAGTGAEAFF; DNA: TGCGCCAGCAGCTTGGCCGGGACAGGGGCTGAAGCTTTCTTT
size: few; V: TRBV6-1; J: TRBJ2-5; D: -; length: 12; CDR3: CASSVLQETQYF; DNA: TGTGCCAGCAGTGTCCTTCAAGAGACCCAGTACTTC
size: -; V: TRBV28; J: TRBJ2-7; D: -; length: 12; CDR3: CASSHTVYEQYF; DNA: TGTGCCAGCAGCCACACGGTTTACGAGCAGTACTTC
size: few; V: TRBV7-9; J: TRBJ2-7; D: -; length: 13; CDR3: CASSFEGFGEQYF; DNA: TGTGCCAGCAGCTTCGAGGGGTTCGGCGAGCAGTACTTC
size: few; V: TRBV14; J: TRBJ2-3; D: TRBD2; length: 18; CDR3: CASSPRISGRAWGDTQYF; DNA: TGTGCCAGCAGCCCCCGTATTAGCGGGAGGGCTTGGGGAGATACGCAGTATTTT
size: few; V: TRBV10-3; J: TRBJ2-2; D: TRBD2; length: 21; CDR3: CAISESIFGPKGLENTGELFF; DNA: TGTGCCATCAGTGAGTCTATTTTTGGGCCAAAAGGACTAGAGAACACCGGGGAGCTGTTTTTT
size: -; V: TRBV3-1; J: TRBJ2-5; D: TRBD2; length: 16; CDR3: CASSHALTSGQETQYF; DNA: TGTGCCAGCAGCCACGCCCTCACTAGCGGACAAGAGACCCAGTACTTC
size: few; V: TRBV20-1; J: TRBJ2-3; D: TRBD2; length: 17; CDR3: CSARRPSGRTSTDTQYF; DNA: TGCAGTGCTCGTCGTCCTAGCGGGAGGACTAGCACAGATACGCAGTATTTT
size: -; V: TRBV7-8; J: TRBJ2-7; D: TRBD1; length: 17; CDR3: CASRIAVGQGVSYEQYF; DNA: TGTGCCAGCAGAATAGCGGTCGGACAGGGAGTCTCCTACGAGCAGTACTTC
size: -; V: TRBV10-3; J: TRBJ2-2; D: TRBD2; length: 18; CDR3: CAISDQAGGPGATGELFF; DNA: TGTGCCATCAGTGATCAGGCGGGGGGGCCAGGCGCCACCGGGGAGCTGTTTTTT
size: -; V: TRBV7-7; J: TRBJ2-7; D: TRBD1; length: 14; CDR3: CASSLKQGDYEQYF; DNA: TGTGCTAGCAGCTTAAAACAGGGGGACTACGAGCAGTACTTC
size: -; V: TRBV4-2; J: TRBJ2-2; D: TRBD2; length: 18; CDR3: CASSVPGLAGEGAGELFF; DNA: TGTGCCAGCAGCGTCCCGGGACTAGCGGGAGAGGGTGCCGGGGAGCTGTTTTTT